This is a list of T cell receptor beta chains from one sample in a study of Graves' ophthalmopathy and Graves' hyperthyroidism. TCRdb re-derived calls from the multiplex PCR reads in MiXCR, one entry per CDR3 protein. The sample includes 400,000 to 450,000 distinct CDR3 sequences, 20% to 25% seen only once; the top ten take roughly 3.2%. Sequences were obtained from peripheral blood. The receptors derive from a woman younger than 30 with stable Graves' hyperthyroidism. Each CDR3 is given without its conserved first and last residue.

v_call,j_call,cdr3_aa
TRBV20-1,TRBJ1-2,SASTGTGSNGYT
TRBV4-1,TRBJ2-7,ASSQEGWDSYEQY
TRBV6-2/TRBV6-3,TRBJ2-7,ASSRKHEQY
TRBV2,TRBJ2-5,AGTIQNYQETQY
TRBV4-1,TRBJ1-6,ASRRTRDREESPLH
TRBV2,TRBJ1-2,ASSEDARRVYGYT
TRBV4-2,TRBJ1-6,ASSQDPLGNSPLH
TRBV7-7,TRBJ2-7,ASSERHGYYEQY
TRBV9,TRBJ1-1,ASSVGSMPDFRNTEAF
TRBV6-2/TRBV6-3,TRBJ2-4,ASRPRALFHGTKY
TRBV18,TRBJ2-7,ASSPAGFDYEQY
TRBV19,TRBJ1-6,ASSLGRVGNSPLH
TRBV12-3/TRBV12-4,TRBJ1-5,ASSPGVIRNQPQH
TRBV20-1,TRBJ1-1,SARDWGGGTNTEAF
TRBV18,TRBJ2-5,ASSPPERETQY
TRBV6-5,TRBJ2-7,ASSYDYSYEQY
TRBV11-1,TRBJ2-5,ASSVGLAGGETQY
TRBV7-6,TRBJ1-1,ASSSLRDTEAF
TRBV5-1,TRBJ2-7,ASSLGPGGHEQY